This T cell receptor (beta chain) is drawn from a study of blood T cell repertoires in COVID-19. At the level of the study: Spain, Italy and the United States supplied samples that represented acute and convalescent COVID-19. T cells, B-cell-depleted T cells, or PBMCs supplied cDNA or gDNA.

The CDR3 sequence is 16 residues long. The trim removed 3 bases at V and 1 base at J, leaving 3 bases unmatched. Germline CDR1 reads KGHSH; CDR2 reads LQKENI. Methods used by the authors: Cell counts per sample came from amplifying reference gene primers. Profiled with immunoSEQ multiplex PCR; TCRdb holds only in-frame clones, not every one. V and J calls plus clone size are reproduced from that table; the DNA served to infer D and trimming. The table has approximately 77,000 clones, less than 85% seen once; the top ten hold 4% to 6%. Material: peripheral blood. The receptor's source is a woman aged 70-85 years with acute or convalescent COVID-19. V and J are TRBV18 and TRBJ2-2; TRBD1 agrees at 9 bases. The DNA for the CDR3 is TGTGCCAGCTCACCGGGGACAGGGCTGAACACCGGGGAGCTGTTTTTT. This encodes CASSPGTGLNTGELFF.